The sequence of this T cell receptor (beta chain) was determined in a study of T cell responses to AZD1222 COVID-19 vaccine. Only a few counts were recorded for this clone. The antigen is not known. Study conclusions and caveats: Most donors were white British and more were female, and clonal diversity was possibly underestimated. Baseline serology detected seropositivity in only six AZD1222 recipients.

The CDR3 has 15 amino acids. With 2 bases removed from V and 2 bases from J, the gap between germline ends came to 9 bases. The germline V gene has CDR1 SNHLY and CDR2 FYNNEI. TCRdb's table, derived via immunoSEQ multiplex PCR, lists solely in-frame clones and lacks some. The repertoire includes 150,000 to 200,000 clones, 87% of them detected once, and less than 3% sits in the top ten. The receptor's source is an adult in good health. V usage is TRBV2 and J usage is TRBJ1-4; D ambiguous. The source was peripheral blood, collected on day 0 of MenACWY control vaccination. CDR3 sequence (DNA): TGTGCCAGCAGTGAATTAAGGGAGACTAATGAAAAACTGTTTTTT. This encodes CASSELRETNEKLFF.